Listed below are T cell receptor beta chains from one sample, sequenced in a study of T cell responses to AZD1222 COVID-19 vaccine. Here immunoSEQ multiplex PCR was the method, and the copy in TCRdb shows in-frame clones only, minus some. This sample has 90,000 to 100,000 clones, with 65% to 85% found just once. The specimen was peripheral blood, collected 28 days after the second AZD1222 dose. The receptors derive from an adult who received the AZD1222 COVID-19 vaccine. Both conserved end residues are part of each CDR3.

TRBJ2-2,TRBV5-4,CASSFGLAGGGAGELFF
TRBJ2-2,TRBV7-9,CASSLESGTHPTGELFF
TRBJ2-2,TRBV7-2,CASSLAFPATERKLNTGELFF
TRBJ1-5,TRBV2,CASGANGYQPQHF
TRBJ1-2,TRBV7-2,CASSLAGGYYGYTF
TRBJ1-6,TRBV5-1,CASSFEDGSPLHF
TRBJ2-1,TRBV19,CASSPEENEQFF
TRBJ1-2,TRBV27,CASSFSQGLKGYTF
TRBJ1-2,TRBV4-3,CASSQDRWGLGSYTF
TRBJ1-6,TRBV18,CASSLGIGKVGDNSPLHF
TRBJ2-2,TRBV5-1,CASSLVPRVGKTGELFF
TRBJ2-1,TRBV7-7,CASSLALSSYNEQFF
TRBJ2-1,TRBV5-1,CASSFLGLAGALYNEQFF
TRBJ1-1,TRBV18,CASSQRDGGVNTEAFF
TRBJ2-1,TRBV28,CETGNYNEQFF
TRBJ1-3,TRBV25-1,CASSRQGIGNTIYF
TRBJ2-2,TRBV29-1,CSTGTSGGTGELFF
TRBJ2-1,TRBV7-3,CASSWTTDDEQFF
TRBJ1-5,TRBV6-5,CASSLQGAFGQPQHF
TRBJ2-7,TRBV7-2,CASSLGQVPSVQYF
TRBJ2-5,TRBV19,CASSPSRGGIRETQYF
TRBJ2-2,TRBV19,CASSRGVRELTGELFF
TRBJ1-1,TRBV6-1,CASRPGGLNTEAFF
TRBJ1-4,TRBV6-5,CASMPSVNEKLFF
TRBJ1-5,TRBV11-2,CASSLARDQPQHF
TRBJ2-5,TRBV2,CASSEFRERETQYF